The clone carrying this TCR beta chain was observed a handful of times. This specimen belongs to a study of metastatic and nonmetastatic thyroid tumors. With MiXCR, TCRdb called clones anew from the PCR reads. The table records roughly 40,000 clones, around an eighth of them present only once. Prior to thyroid surgery, none of the patients had received any treatment. V was trimmed by 2 bases and J by 4 bases, leaving 12 bases between them. The germline V gene has CDR1 MRHNA and CDR2 SNTAGT. The CDR3 runs 14 residues. The gene calls are TRBV6-4 and TRBJ2-7; D might be TRBD1 (6 bases). This TCR was sampled from a male donor with papillary thyroid cancer or a benign thyroid nodule (not recorded which). Some clones in this sample may be carry-over from other donors' samples. The sample taken for sequencing was blood. The CDR3 DNA sequence: TGTGCCAGCAGTGACCGACAGGTGTCATACGAGCAGTACTTC. Encoded protein: CASSDRQVSYEQYF.